The rows below give T cell receptor beta chains drawn from one sample of a study of shared clonotypes between healthy human individuals. Measured with immunoSEQ multiplex PCR; TCRdb has only the in-frame clones, and not every one. The profile shows approximately 980,000 clones, over 60% of them singletons. Sample: memory CD4+ T cells sorted from blood. These receptors all stem from a man aged 18 to 30 in good health. Both conserved end residues are part of each CDR3. The order of the fields is clone size, CDR3 length, V gene, D gene, J gene, CDR3 DNA, CDR3 protein. D genes are given only for firm matches. Size values are once, few and many counts, or a class for expanded clones, and some rows have none.

>-|14|TRBV9|-|TRBJ2-7
TGTGCCAGCAGCGTAGGTTCTTCCTCCTACGAGCAGTACTTC
CASSVGSSSYEQYF
>many|12|TRBV28|-|TRBJ2-7
TGTGCCAGCACCTTAAGGGATGGCGAGCAGTACTTC
CASTLRDGEQYF
>-|15|TRBV18|TRBD1|TRBJ1-3
TGTGCCAGCTCACCAGCGACAGGGGCTGGAAACACCATATATTTT
CASSPATGAGNTIYF
>-|11|TRBV7-9|-|TRBJ2-3
TGTGCCGGATCTAGCACAGATACGCAGTATTTT
CAGSSTDTQYF
>-|13|TRBV10-3|-|TRBJ2-2
TGTGCCATCAGTGAGTCGACTCAGCCGGAGCTGTTTTTT
CAISESTQPELFF
>-|14|TRBV28|TRBD2|TRBJ2-7
TGTGCCAGCAGTTTAGGGACTAGCGGCTACGAGCAGTACTTC
CASSLGTSGYEQYF
>few|15|TRBV5-6|TRBD1|TRBJ1-2
TGTGCCAGCAGCCCCGACCAGGGGGCTAACTATGGCTACACCTTC
CASSPDQGANYGYTF
>-|11|TRBV7-2|-|TRBJ2-4
TGTGCCAGCAGCTTAGGTCTCTTTCAGTACTTC
CASSLGLFQYF
>-|15|TRBV7-2|TRBD2|TRBJ2-3
TGTGCCAGTGGGTGGCAGCGGACTAGCACAGGTACGCAGTATTTT
CASGWQRTSTGTQYF
>-|15|TRBV19|TRBD2|TRBJ2-3
TGTGCCAGTAGTGAGCGGGGGATTGTGACAGATACGCAGTATTTT
CASSERGIVTDTQYF
>-|13|TRBV6-1|TRBD1|TRBJ2-7
TGTGCCAGCACCTCGGGACAGTTCTACGAGCAGTACTTC
CASTSGQFYEQYF
>-|14|TRBV7-8|-|TRBJ1-1
TGTGCCAGCAGCTTAGATGGCGGGGAAACTGAAGCTTTCTTT
CASSLDGGETEAFF
>few|13|TRBV11-2|-|TRBJ1-1
TGTGCCAGCAGCTTAGATCTGGGGAGTGAAGCTTTCTTT
CASSLDLGSEAFF
>-|13|TRBV2|-|TRBJ1-1
TGTGCCAGCTTGGAGGAACAGTCCACTGAAGCTTTCTTT
CASLEEQSTEAFF
>-|14|TRBV7-2|TRBD1|TRBJ1-2
TGTGCCAGCAGCCTAACCCGACAGGGTGGTGGCTACACCTTC
CASSLTRQGGGYTF
>-|13|TRBV6-1|-|TRBJ2-7
TGTGCCACGGAGCTGGGGCGGGATAGGCGGCAGTACTTC
CATELGRDRRQYF
>-|14|TRBV7-9|-|TRBJ2-7
TGTGCCAGCAGCTGGCCAGGGGACTTGGGGGAGCAGTACTTC
CASSWPGDLGEQYF
>few|11|TRBV6-5|-|TRBJ1-1
TGTGCCAGCAGAGGGGGCACTGAAGCTTTCTTT
CASRGGTEAFF
>-|15|TRBV16|-|TRBJ2-3
TGTGCCAGCAGCCAAGGCCAGGGGGGTTCCGATACGCAGTATTTT
CASSQGQGGSDTQYF
>-|14|TRBV6-5|TRBD1|TRBJ2-4
TGTGCCAGCAGCCGCCGGGACAGCAAAAACATTCAGTACTTC
CASSRRDSKNIQYF
>once|15|TRBV6-1|-|TRBJ1-2
TGTGCCAGCAGTGAAGGAGCCGGGTTTACCTATGGCTACACCTTC
CASSEGAGFTYGYTF
>once|14|TRBV6-1|-|TRBJ1-3
TGTGCCAGCAGCGACAAGTCAAAAGGAAACACCATATATTTT
CASSDKSKGNTIYF
>once|15|TRBV10-3|TRBD1|TRBJ1-1
TGTGCCATCACTCGAACGACAGGGGCGAACACTGAAGCTTTCTTT
CAITRTTGANTEAFF
>-|15|TRBV5-1|TRBD1|TRBJ1-3
TGCGCCAGCAGTACGACAGGGGCAGGTGGAAACACCATATATTTT
CASSTTGAGGNTIYF
>-|15|TRBV28|-|TRBJ1-5
TGTGCCAGCAGTTTATCGGGGACAAGTAATCAGCCCCAGCATTTT
CASSLSGTSNQPQHF
>many|14|TRBV25-1|-|TRBJ1-2
TGTGCCAGCAGTGGACGGGGGGCATACTATGGCTACACCTTC
CASSGRGAYYGYTF
>once|12|TRBV5-6|-|TRBJ2-5
TGTGCCAGCAGCTTTGGAGCAGAGACCCAGTACTTC
CASSFGAETQYF